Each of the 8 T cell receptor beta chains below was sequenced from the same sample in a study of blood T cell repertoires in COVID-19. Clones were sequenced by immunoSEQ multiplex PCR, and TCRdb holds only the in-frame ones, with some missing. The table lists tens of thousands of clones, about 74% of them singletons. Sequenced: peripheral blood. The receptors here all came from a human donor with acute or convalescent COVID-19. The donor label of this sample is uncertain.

CDR3 in amino acids: CASSPRNRGQPQHF. The CDR3 region has the DNA TGTGCCAGCAGCCCCCGGAACAGGGGTCAGCCCCAGCATTTT. This chain uses TRBV6-5 with TRBJ1-5, with 7 bases fitting TRBD1. V lost 6 bases, J lost 6 bases, and 8 bases stayed unmatched. The germline V gene has CDR1 MNHEY and CDR2 SVGAGI. The CDR3 loop spans 14 amino acids.

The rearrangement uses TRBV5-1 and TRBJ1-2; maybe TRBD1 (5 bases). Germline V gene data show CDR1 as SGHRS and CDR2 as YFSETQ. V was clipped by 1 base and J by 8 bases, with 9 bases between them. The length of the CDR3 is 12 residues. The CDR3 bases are TGCGCCAGCAGCTTGCCAGGGAGGGGCTACACCTTC. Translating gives CASSLPGRGYTF.

This CDR3 reads CASSPYCPQHF. For the CDR3, the DNA is TGTGCCAGCAGTCCTTATTGTCCCCAGCATTTT. The chain couples TRBV7-2 to TRBJ1-5; D uncertain. CDR3 length: 11 amino acids. The germline V gene has CDR1 SGHTA and CDR2 FQGNSA. V dropped 6 bases and J dropped 10 bases, with 10 bases sitting between them.

CDR3 residues: CASSYSNGGYTF. The CDR3 region has the DNA TGTGCCAGCAGTTACTCGAACGGGGGCTACACCTTC. The chain has TRBV6-5 and TRBJ1-2; D remains ambiguous. This CDR3 contains 12 residues. With 0 bases removed from V and 8 bases from J, the gap between germline ends came to 7 bases. The germline CDR1 and CDR2 sequences are MNHEY and SVGAGI.

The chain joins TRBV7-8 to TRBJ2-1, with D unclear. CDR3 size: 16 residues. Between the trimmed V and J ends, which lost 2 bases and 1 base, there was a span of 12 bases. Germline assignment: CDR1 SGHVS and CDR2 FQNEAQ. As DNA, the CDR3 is TGTGCCAGCAGCTTAAAGCCCCCTCCTTCCTACAATGAGCAGTTCTTC. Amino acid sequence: CASSLKPPPSYNEQFF. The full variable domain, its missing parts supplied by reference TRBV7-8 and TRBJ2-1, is GAGVSQSPRYKVAKRGQDVALRCDPISGHVSLFWYQQALGQGPEFLTYFQNEAQLDKSGLPSDRFFAERPEGSVSTLKIQRTQQEDSAVYLCASSLKPPPSYNEQFFGPGTRLTVL.

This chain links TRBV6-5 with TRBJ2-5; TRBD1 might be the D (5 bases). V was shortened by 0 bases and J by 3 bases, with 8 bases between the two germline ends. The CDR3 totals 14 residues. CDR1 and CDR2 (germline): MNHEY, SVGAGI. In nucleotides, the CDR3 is TGTGCCAGCAGTTACTCGTCAGGGAAAGAGACCCAGTACTTC. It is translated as CASSYSSGKETQYF.

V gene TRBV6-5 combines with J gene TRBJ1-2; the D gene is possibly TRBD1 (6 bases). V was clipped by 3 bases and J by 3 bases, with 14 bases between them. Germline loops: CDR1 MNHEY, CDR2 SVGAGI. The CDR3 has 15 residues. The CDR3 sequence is CASSYSGHFDYGYTF. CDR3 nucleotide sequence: TGTGCCAGCAGTTATTCGGGACACTTTGACTATGGCTACACCTTC.

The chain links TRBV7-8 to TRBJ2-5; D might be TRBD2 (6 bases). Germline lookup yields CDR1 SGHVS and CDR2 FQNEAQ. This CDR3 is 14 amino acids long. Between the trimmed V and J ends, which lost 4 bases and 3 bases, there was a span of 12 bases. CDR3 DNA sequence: TGTGCCAGCAGCTACCGGGACTCGGAAGAGACCCAGTACTTC. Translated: CASSYRDSEETQYF.